This T cell receptor (beta chain) was sequenced in a study of post-analysis software for immune sequencing data. Study information: Patients with relapsing-remitting, secondary progressive and progressive-relapsing multiple sclerosis courses were all represented.

TCR beta libraries were prepared from cDNA with unique molecular identifiers. MiXCR, run by TCRdb on the PCR reads, gives a single entry per CDR3 protein. The table lists approximately 180,000 distinct CDR3 sequences, approximately 28% of them singletons. General observations from the study: Controls had significantly higher normalized Chao1 diversity than multiple sclerosis patients. Clustering by F measure revealed strong co-clustering among samples prepared together in one batch.

To note about this clonotype: Its target is unknown. This may be a read error, as it is one base from a much larger clone.

This receptor was identified in a girl under 18 with multiple sclerosis. Sequencing was done on a sample of blood.

As DNA, the CDR3 is TGTGCCAGCAGTTGGCGGAGCTGGGACGAGCAGTACTTC. It yields the protein CASSWRSWDEQYF. J is TRBJ2-7 and V is TRBV6-6; D is ambiguous. Germline lookup yields CDR1 MNHNY and CDR2 SVGAGI (reference sequence). The CDR3 spans 13 residues. The V end was cut by 4 bases, the J end by 5 bases, with 12 bases between.